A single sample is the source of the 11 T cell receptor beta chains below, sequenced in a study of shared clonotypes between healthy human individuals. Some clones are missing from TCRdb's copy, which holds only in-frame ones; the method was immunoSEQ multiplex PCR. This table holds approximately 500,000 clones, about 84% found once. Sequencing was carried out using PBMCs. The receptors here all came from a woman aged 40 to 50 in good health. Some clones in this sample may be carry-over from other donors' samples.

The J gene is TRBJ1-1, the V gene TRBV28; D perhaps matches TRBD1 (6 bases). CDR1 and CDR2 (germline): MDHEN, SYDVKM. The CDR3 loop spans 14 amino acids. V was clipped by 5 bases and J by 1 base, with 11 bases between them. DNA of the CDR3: TGTGCCAGCAGTCCCGAACAGGGGAACACTGAAGCTTTCTTT. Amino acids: CASSPEQGNTEAFF.

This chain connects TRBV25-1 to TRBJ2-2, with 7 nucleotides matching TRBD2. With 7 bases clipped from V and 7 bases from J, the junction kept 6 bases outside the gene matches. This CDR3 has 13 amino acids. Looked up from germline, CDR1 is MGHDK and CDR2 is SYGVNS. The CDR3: CASTPAGYGELFF. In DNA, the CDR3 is TGTGCCAGCACCCCAGCGGGGTACGGGGAGCTGTTTTTT.

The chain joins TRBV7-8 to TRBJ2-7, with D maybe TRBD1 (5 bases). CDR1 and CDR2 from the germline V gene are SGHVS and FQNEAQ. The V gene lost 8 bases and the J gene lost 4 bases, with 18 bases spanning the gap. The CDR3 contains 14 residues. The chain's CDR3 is CASGNRGMGYEQYF. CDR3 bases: TGTGCCAGCGGAAATAGGGGAATGGGGTACGAGCAGTACTTC.

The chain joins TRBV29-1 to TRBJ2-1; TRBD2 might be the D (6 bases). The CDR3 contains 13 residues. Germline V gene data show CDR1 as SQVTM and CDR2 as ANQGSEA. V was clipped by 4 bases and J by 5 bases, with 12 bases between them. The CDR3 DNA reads TGCAGCGTTGGAGGGACTGTCGACAATGAGCAGTTCTTC. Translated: CSVGGTVDNEQFF.

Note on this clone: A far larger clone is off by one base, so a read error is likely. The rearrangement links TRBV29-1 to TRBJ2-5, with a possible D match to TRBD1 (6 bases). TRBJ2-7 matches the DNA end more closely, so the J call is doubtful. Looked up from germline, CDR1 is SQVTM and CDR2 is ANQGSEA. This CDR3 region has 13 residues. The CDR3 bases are TGCAGCGTGGCCACAGGGTGCTCCTACGAGCAGTACTTC. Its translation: CSVATGCSYEQYF.

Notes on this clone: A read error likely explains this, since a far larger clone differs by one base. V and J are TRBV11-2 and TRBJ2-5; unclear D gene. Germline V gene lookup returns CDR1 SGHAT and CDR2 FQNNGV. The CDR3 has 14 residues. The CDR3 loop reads CASSSVPHQENQYF. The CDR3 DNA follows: TGTGCCAGCAGTTCTGTACCCCACCAAGAGAACCAGTACTTC.

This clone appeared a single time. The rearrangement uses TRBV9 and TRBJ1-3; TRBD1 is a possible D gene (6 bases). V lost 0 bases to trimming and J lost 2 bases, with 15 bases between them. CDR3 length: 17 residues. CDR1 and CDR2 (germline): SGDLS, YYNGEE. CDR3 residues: CASSVAGHRETGNTIYF. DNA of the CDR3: TGTGCCAGCAGCGTAGCGGGGCACAGGGAAACTGGAAACACCATATATTTT.

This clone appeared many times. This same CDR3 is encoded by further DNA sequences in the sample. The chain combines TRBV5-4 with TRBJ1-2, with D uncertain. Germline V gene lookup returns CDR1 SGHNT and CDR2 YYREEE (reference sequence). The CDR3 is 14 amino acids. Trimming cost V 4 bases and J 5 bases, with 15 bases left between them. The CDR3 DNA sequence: TGTGCCAGCAGCCCGTTGGAATCCGGTTATGGCTACACCTTC. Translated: CASSPLESGYGYTF.

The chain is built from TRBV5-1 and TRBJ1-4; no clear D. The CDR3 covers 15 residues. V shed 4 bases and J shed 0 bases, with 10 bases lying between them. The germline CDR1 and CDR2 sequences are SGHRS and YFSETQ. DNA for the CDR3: TGCGCCAGCAGCCCCGACCCCGCAACTAATGAAAAACTGTTTTTT. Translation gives CASSPDPATNEKLFF. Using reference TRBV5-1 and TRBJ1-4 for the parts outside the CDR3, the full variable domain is KAGVTQTPRYLIKTRGQQVTLSCSPISGHRSVSWYQQTPGQGLQFLFEYFSETQRNKGNFPGRFSGRQFSNSRSEMNVSTLELGDSALYLCASSPDPATNEKLFFGSGTQLSVL.

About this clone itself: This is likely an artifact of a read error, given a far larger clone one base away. The CDR3 bases are TGTGCCAGCACCCGCGGCGGAGACTATAGCTACACCTTC. Amino acid sequence: CASTRGGDYSYTF. This chain connects TRBV28 to TRBJ1-2; unclear D gene. The CDR3 extends over 13 amino acids. Germline CDR1 is MDHEN and CDR2 is SYDVKM.

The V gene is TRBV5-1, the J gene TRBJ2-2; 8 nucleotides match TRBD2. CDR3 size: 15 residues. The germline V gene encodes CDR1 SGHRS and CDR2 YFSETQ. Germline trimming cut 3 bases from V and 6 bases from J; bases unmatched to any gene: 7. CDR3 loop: CASSSIYGRAGELFF. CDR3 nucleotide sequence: TGCGCCAGCAGCTCCATATACGGGAGGGCCGGGGAGCTGTTTTTT.